This T cell receptor beta chain was identified during a study of blood T cell repertoires in COVID-19. V dropped 5 bases and J dropped 2 bases, with 7 bases sitting between them. This CDR3 has 14 amino acids. Germline values: CDR1 MDHEN, CDR2 SYDVKM. This clone is judged hyperexpanded. The sample has other DNA sequences that encode this CDR3 too. Measured with immunoSEQ multiplex PCR; TCRdb has only the in-frame clones, and not every one. This sample has about 16,000 clones, with 85% to 90% found just once. The sequence was obtained from a woman aged 80 or older with COVID-19, enrolled during active disease. The specimen was peripheral blood. The chain uses TRBV28 and TRBJ1-6; D is perhaps TRBD1 (5 bases). CDR3 coding DNA: TGTGCCAGCAGTCAACAGGCCTATAATTCACCCCTCCACTTT. Translated, it gives CASSQQAYNSPLHF.